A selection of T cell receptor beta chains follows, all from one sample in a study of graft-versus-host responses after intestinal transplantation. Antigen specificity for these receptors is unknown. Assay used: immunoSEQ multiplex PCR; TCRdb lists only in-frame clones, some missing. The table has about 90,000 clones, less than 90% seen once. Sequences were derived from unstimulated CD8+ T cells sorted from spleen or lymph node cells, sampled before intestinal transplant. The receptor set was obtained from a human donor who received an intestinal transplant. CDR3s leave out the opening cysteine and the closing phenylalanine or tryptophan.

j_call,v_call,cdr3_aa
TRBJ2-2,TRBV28,ASSRDRDTGELF
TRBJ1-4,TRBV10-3,AISEPGTGDNEKLF
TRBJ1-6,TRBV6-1,ASRTGTGKNSPLH
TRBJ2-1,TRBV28,ASSFSGFEQF
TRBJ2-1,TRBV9,ASSGRSAGTTPNEQF
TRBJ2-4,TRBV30,AWRGLPKNIQY
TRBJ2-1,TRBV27,ASSITLYNEQF
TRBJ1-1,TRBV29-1,SVEGNTEAF
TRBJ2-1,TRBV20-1,SASMQNEQF
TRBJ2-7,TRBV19,ASSASGQNYEQY
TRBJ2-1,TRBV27,ASSPRDRAFNEQF
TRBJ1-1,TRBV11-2,ASSLAPWMNTEAF
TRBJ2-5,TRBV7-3,ASSSTGLFQETQY
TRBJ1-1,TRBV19,ASSSYPSGGTEAF
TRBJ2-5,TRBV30,AWSVMDTGTQY
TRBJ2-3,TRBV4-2,ASSPAGSTDTQY
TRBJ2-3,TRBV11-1,ASSLAGASTDTQY
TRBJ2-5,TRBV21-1,ASSHGTAEETQY
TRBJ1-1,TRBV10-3,AIRGVGVNTEAF
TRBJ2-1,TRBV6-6,ASSYGDNEQF
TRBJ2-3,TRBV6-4,ASSDGTSGGADTQY
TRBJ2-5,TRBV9,ASSVGGRGQETQY
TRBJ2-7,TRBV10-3,AISVHRERAYEQY
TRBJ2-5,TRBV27,ASSSSIRWVQY
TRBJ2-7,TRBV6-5,ASSEACLYEQY
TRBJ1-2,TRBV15,ATLGYT
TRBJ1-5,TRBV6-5,ASSYSQGAGQPQH
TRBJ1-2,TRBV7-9,ASSPIGITGNGYT
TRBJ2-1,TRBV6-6,ASSYSLAEGNEQF